These T cell receptor beta chains were read from a single sample in a study of blood T cells in healthy people across ages. One entry per CDR3 protein results from TCRdb running MiXCR on the 5' RACE reads. The table shows under 850,000 distinct CDR3 sequences, with under 40% occurring only once. Source material: blood. The receptor set was obtained from a man aged 18 to 29 in good health. Both conserved end residues are part of each CDR3. D genes are given only for firm matches. Only part of the rows carry a size: once, few, many, or a class if the clone is expanded.

>TRBV30|TRBJ2-6|-|once
CAWRRGRTRAGANVLTF
TGTGCCTGGAGAAGGGGACGGACGAGGGCTGGGGCCAACGTCCTGACTTTC
>TRBV19|TRBJ2-3|-|few
CASSMARSLDTQYF
TGTGCCAGTAGTATGGCTAGAAGCCTAGATACGCAGTATTTT
>TRBV5-1|TRBJ2-1|-|few
CASSLQDSSNEQFF
TGCGCCAGCAGCTTGCAGGACAGTTCCAATGAGCAGTTCTTC
>TRBV5-1|TRBJ2-2|-|-
CAGSLSSPTSNTGELFF
TGCGCCGGCAGCTTGTCTTCTCCCACCTCGAACACCGGGGAGCTGTTTTTT
>TRBV3-1|TRBJ2-5|TRBD2|-
CASSQGSRRLVAGDETQYF
TGTGCCAGCAGCCAAGGTAGTCGGAGGTTGGTAGCGGGAGATGAGACCCAGTACTTC
>TRBV27|TRBJ2-3|-|few
CASSLGRSTQYF
TGTGCCAGCAGTTTAGGGAGAAGTACGCAGTATTTT
>TRBV5-3|TRBJ2-3|TRBD1|many
CARSQDRKNTDTQYF
TGTGCCAGAAGCCAGGACAGGAAAAACACAGATACGCAGTATTTT
>TRBV7-2|TRBJ1-1|-|-
CASSLAGGGQEAFF
TGTGCCAGCAGCTTAGCGGGCGGGGGGCAAGAAGCTTTCTTT
>TRBV29-1|TRBJ1-2|-|few
CSVELGPNYGYTF
TGCAGCGTTGAATTGGGGCCAAACTATGGCTACACCTTC
>TRBV20-1|TRBJ2-7|-|-
CSALEGDGSYEQYF
TGCAGTGCTCTGGAGGGGGACGGCTCCTACGAGCAGTACTTC
>TRBV4-3|TRBJ1-1|-|-
CASSLYREEDTEAFF
TGCGCCAGCAGCCTGTACAGGGAGGAGGACACTGAAGCTTTCTTT
>TRBV12-3/TRBV12-4|TRBJ1-1|-|few
CASSLRGVNTEAFF
TGTGCCAGCAGTTTAAGGGGGGTGAACACTGAAGCTTTCTTT
>TRBV7-9|TRBJ1-2|-|few
CASNQGLYGYTF
TGTGCCAGTAACCAGGGCCTCTATGGCTACACCTTC
>TRBV12-3/TRBV12-4|TRBJ2-7|-|many
CASSLSYNEQYF
TGTGCCAGCAGCCTCTCCTACAATGAGCAGTACTTC
>TRBV5-5|TRBJ1-2|TRBD1|-
CASSSRTGLYGYTF
TGTGCCAGCAGCTCCCGGACAGGACTCTATGGCTACACCTTC
>TRBV5-1|TRBJ2-3|TRBD1|few
CASSETGAQTDTQYF
TGCGCCAGCAGCGAAACAGGGGCCCAGACAGATACGCAGTATTTT
>TRBV21-1|TRBJ2-3|-|-
CACSPRLRGKTDTQYF
TGTGCCTGCAGCCCCCGCTTGCGAGGGAAGACAGATACGCAGTATTTT
>TRBV20-1|TRBJ1-5|-|many
CSAQRGSQPQHF
TGCAGTGCCCAGCGCGGTTCTCAGCCCCAGCATTTT
>TRBV7-2|TRBJ2-7|-|-
CASSLDGAATYEQYF
TGTGCCAGCAGCTTAGATGGGGCAGCAACCTACGAGCAGTACTTC
>TRBV7-2|TRBJ1-1|-|few
CASSLGGVGNTEAFF
TGTGCCAGCAGCTTAGGCGGGGTTGGAAACACTGAAGCTTTCTTT
>TRBV27|TRBJ2-1|-|many
CASSFSASWNEQFF
TGTGCCAGCAGTTTTTCGGCATCGTGGAATGAGCAGTTCTTC
>TRBV4-3|TRBJ1-6|-|-
CASSQGGGVLDNSPLHF
TGCGCCAGCAGCCAAGGGGGGGGGGTATTGGATAATTCACCCCTCCACTTT
>TRBV20-1|TRBJ1-5|TRBD1|-
CSASPDRGPDNQPQHF
TGCAGTGCCTCACCCGACAGGGGGCCGGACAATCAGCCCCAGCATTTT
>TRBV29-1|TRBJ2-1|-|-
CSVVIGNEQFF
TGCAGCGTTGTTATAGGGAATGAGCAGTTCTTC